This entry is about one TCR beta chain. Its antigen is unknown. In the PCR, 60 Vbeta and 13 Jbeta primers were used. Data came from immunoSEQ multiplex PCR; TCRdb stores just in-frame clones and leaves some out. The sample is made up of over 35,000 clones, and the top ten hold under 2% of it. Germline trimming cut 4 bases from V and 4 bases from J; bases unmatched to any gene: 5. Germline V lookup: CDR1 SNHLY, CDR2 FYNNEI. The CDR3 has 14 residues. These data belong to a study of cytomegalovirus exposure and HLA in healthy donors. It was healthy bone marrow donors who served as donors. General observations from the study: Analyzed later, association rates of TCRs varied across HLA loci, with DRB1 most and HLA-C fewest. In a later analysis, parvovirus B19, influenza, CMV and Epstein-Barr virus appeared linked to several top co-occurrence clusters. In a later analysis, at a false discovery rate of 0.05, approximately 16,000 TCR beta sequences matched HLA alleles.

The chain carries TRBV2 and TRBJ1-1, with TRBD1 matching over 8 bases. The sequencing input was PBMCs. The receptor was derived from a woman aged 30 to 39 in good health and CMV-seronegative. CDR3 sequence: CASSGTGIFTEAFF. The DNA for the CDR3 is TGTGCCAGCAGTGGGACAGGGATTTTCACTGAAGCTTTCTTT. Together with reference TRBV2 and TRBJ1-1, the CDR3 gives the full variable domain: EPEVTQTPSHQVTQMGQEVILRCVPISNHLYFYWYRQILGQKVEFLVSFYNNEISEKSEIFDDQFSVERPDGSNFTLKIRSTKLEDSAMYFCASSGTGIFTEAFFGQGTRLTVV.